This T cell receptor beta chain was found in a study of read filtering for tumor transcriptome and immune sequencing. Germline V lookup: CDR1 DFQATT, CDR2 SNEGSKA (reference sequence). V was pared by 1 base and J by 1 base, with 13 bases between. The CDR3 covers 15 residues. This library used approximately 0.4 ug RNA and molecular barcoded adaptors spanning alpha/delta and beta/gamma chains. MiXCR was run by TCRdb on the reads, yielding one entry per CDR3 protein. The sample lists tens of thousands of distinct CDR3 sequences; around a fifth were seen once. The sequenced material came from a population of CD138-negative cells sorted from bone marrow. The sequence was collected from a donor at least 40 years old with multiple myeloma. The genes are TRBV20-1 and TRBJ2-5, with D hard to call. Written as DNA, the CDR3 is TGCAGTGCTAGAGCAACGTTTAGCCCCCAAGAGACCCAGTACTTC. Its translation is CSARATFSPQETQYF.